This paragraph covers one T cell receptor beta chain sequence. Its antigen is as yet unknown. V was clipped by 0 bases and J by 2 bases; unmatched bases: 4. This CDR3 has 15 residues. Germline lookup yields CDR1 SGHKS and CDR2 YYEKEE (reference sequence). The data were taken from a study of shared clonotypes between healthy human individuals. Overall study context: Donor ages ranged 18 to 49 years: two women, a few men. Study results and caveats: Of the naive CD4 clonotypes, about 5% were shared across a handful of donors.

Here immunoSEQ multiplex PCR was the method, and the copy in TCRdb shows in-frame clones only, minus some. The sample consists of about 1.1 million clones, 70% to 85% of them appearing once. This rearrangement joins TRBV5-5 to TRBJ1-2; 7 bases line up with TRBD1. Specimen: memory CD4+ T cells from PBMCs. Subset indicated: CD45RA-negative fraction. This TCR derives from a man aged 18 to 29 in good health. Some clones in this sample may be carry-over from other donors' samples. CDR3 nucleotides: TGTGCCAGCAGCTTGGAGGGACAGACAAACTATGGCTACACCTTC. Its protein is CASSLEGQTNYGYTF.